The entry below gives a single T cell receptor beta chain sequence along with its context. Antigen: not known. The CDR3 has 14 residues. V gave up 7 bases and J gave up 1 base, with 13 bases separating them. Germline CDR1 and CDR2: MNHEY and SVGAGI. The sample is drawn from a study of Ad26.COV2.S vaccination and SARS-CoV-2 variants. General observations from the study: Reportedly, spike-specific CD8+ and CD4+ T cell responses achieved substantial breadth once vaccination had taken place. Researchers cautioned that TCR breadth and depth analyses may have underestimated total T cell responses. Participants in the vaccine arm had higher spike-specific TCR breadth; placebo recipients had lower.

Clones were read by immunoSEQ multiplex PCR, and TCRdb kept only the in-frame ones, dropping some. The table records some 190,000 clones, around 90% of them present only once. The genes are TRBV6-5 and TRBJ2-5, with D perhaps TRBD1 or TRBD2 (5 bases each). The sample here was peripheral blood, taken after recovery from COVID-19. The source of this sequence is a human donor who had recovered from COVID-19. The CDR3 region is CASTNGGFQETQYF. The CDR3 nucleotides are TGTGCCAGCACCAATGGGGGTTTCCAAGAGACCCAGTACTTC.